This entry concerns a single T cell receptor beta chain. Sorting defined conventional CD4 T cells as CD4+CD127+. The data were obtained in a study of B cell selection in AIRE deficiency. Authors' analysis steps: Approximately 1.1x10^5 patient and some 1.4x10^5 healthy donor in-frame TCRbeta sequences came from conventional T cells. Data came from immunoSEQ multiplex PCR; TCRdb stores just in-frame clones and leaves some out. The V and J calls and clone size were taken over from that table, and D and trimming were inferred from the DNA. This sample has around 19,000 clones; more than 95% occur once, and the top ten carry 0.3%. The length of the CDR3 is 15 residues. With 0 bases clipped from V and 4 bases from J, the junction kept 4 bases outside the gene matches. Germline V CDR1 and CDR2: SGHNT, YYREEE (reference sequence).

This clonotype originated in a human donor with AIRE deficiency. The sample taken for sequencing was conventional CD4+ T cells sorted from PBMCs. The genes are TRBV5-4 and TRBJ2-3; 8 nucleotides agree with TRBD2. The DNA of the CDR3 is TGTGCCAGCAGCTTGGGGGCGGGAGGACCAGATACGCAGTATTTT. The encoded protein is CASSLGAGGPDTQYF.